The clone carrying this TCR beta chain was detected once. The antigen remains undetermined. The table came from immunoSEQ multiplex PCR; TCRdb's copy has only in-frame clones and leaves some out. The repertoire holds 85,000 to 130,000 clones, with 86% as singletons. The source of the sample is a study of T cell responses to AZD1222 COVID-19 vaccine. CDR3 length: 13 amino acids. Broader study findings: CD4 TCRs linked to vaccination spanned spike, dominating at 160-218 and 743-854. In the spike-specific TCR repertoire, nearly half reportedly target unmutated variant regions. Recipients of two AZD1222 doses showed rising Spike-specific TCR breadth and depth. Every sample of the repertoires postdated the peak T cell response.

The receptor was derived from an adult who received the MenACWY meningococcal vaccine as a control. This chain links TRBV21-1 with TRBJ2-7; the table's TRBD2 call for D was not verified on the DNA. TRBV21-1 is given as a pseudogene. Sequencing used peripheral blood, obtained 28 days after the second dose of the MenACWY control vaccine. CDR3 nucleotides: TGTGCCGGTACCACGAGCCCTTTCTACGAGCAGTACTTC. This gives the protein CAGTTSPFYEQYF.